This TCR beta chain comes out of a study of T cells in Graves' hyperthyroidism and ophthalmopathy. Reasons for excluding patients were uncontrolled infection, other autoimmune disease, pregnancy or lactation. A roughly 10 ml volume of fresh peripheral blood provided the PBMCs. Comments on this clonotype: Its antigen is currently unknown.

Notes on the study in general: Also found in blood were most expanded thyroid clonotypes above 0.001.

TCR beta CDR3 region amplification was performed from RNA transcripts. The primer set for the first-round RT-PCR of the TCR CDR3 was HTBI. MiXCR was run by TCRdb on the multiplex PCR reads, yielding one entry per CDR3 protein. The table shows about 480,000 distinct CDR3 sequences, with around a fifth occurring only once. This CDR3 has 15 amino acids. The germline gives CDR1 SGDLS, CDR2 YYNGEE. J lost 3 bases, V lost 2 bases, and 5 bases had no gene match. Material: blood. The chain has TRBV9 and TRBJ1-1; TRBD1 aligns across 9 bases. This TCR came from a woman aged 70-85 years with Graves' ophthalmopathy. CDR3 DNA: TGTGCCAGCAGCGTGAGCGGGACAGGGTACACTGAAGCTTTCTTT. This translates into CASSVSGTGYTEAFF.